This is a list of T cell receptor beta chains from one sample in a study of identical twins. TCRdb recomputed calls from the 5' RACE reads with MiXCR, one row per CDR3 protein. The sample contains 550,000 to 700,000 distinct CDR3 sequences, 7.5% to 10% of which appear only once. These data also featured in a second study, about yellow fever vaccine responses in identical twins.

The sequenced sample consisted of PBMCs. The receptor source for this set is a woman under 30 in good health. CDR3s include the opening cysteine and the closing phenylalanine or tryptophan. The order of the fields is CDR3 length, V gene, J gene, D gene, clone size, CDR3 protein, CDR3 DNA. D genes are given only for firm matches. The size entry is marked missing in some rows and otherwise reads once, few, many or a size class.

CDR3 length: 15; V gene: TRBV12-3/TRBV12-4; J gene: TRBJ2-3; D gene: TRBD2; clone size: many; CDR3 protein: CASSLTDAGGNTQYF; CDR3 DNA: TGTGCCAGCAGCCTTACGGACGCGGGGGGTAATACGCAGTATTTT
CDR3 length: 13; V gene: TRBV29-1; J gene: TRBJ2-2; D gene: TRBD2; clone size: many; CDR3 protein: CSVVREDTGELFF; CDR3 DNA: TGCAGCGTTGTGCGGGAGGACACCGGGGAGCTGTTTTTT
CDR3 length: 15; V gene: TRBV28; J gene: TRBJ2-7; D gene: TRBD2; clone size: few; CDR3 protein: CASSAYSGGPPEQYF; CDR3 DNA: TGTGCCAGCAGTGCCTATAGCGGGGGGCCGCCCGAGCAGTACTTC
CDR3 length: 13; V gene: TRBV7-1; J gene: TRBJ2-7; D gene: TRBD1; clone size: few; CDR3 protein: CASSGDSIAEQYF; CDR3 DNA: TGTGCCAGCAGCGGGGACAGTATAGCCGAGCAGTACTTC
CDR3 length: 16; V gene: TRBV5-1; J gene: TRBJ2-3; D gene: TRBD2; clone size: NA; CDR3 protein: CASSLSKTSGTDTQYF; CDR3 DNA: TGCGCCAGCAGCTTGTCCAAGACTAGCGGGACAGATACGCAGTATTTT
CDR3 length: 18; V gene: TRBV28; J gene: TRBJ2-4; D gene: TRBD1; clone size: few; CDR3 protein: CASSKGQGRELAKNIQYF; CDR3 DNA: TGTGCCAGCAGTAAGGGACAGGGGCGGGAACTAGCCAAAAACATTCAGTACTTC
CDR3 length: 15; V gene: TRBV28; J gene: TRBJ1-5; D gene: NA; clone size: NA; CDR3 protein: CASKYPGGERQPQHF; CDR3 DNA: TGTGCCAGCAAATACCCCGGAGGAGAGCGTCAGCCCCAGCATTTT
CDR3 length: 14; V gene: TRBV20-1; J gene: TRBJ1-4; D gene: NA; clone size: few; CDR3 protein: CSAILSGAEEKLFF; CDR3 DNA: TGCAGTGCTATATTATCGGGGGCGGAGGAAAAACTGTTTTTT
CDR3 length: 15; V gene: TRBV9; J gene: TRBJ2-1; D gene: NA; clone size: few; CDR3 protein: CASSVGAGAMNEQFF; CDR3 DNA: TGTGCCAGCAGCGTAGGGGCAGGGGCTATGAATGAGCAGTTCTTC
CDR3 length: 15; V gene: TRBV24-1; J gene: TRBJ2-5; D gene: TRBD1; clone size: many; CDR3 protein: CATSDDRDRGETQYF; CDR3 DNA: TGTGCCACCAGTGATGACCGGGACAGGGGCGAGACCCAGTACTTC
CDR3 length: 18; V gene: TRBV12-3/TRBV12-4; J gene: TRBJ2-5; D gene: TRBD2; clone size: NA; CDR3 protein: CASRKNGKVAGGRETQYF; CDR3 DNA: TGTGCCAGCAGAAAAAATGGCAAGGTAGCGGGGGGCCGGGAGACCCAGTACTTC
CDR3 length: 14; V gene: TRBV5-1; J gene: TRBJ2-7; D gene: NA; clone size: many; CDR3 protein: CASSLAPGPYEQYF; CDR3 DNA: TGCGCCAGCAGCTTGGCCCCGGGCCCCTACGAGCAGTACTTC
CDR3 length: 17; V gene: TRBV15; J gene: TRBJ2-2; D gene: TRBD2; clone size: few; CDR3 protein: CATSRGVGTSGPGELFF; CDR3 DNA: TGTGCCACCAGCAGAGGGGTGGGGACTAGCGGGCCCGGGGAGCTGTTTTTT
CDR3 length: 17; V gene: TRBV5-4; J gene: TRBJ2-2; D gene: TRBD2; clone size: few; CDR3 protein: CASSLGSGLAGTGELFF; CDR3 DNA: TGTGCCAGCAGCTTGGGGTCCGGACTAGCGGGAACCGGGGAGCTGTTTTTT
CDR3 length: 13; V gene: TRBV12-3/TRBV12-4; J gene: TRBJ2-7; D gene: NA; clone size: few; CDR3 protein: CASGGRTSYEQYF; CDR3 DNA: TGTGCCAGCGGCGGACGGACCTCCTACGAGCAGTACTTC
CDR3 length: 13; V gene: TRBV4-3; J gene: TRBJ2-3; D gene: NA; clone size: many; CDR3 protein: CASSQGGPDTQYF; CDR3 DNA: TGCGCCAGCAGCCAAGGAGGGCCAGATACGCAGTATTTT
CDR3 length: 15; V gene: TRBV12-3/TRBV12-4; J gene: TRBJ2-1; D gene: TRBD2; clone size: few; CDR3 protein: CASSFTGREHGEQFF; CDR3 DNA: TGTGCCAGCAGTTTTACCGGGAGGGAGCACGGTGAGCAGTTCTTC
CDR3 length: 13; V gene: TRBV20-1; J gene: TRBJ2-3; D gene: NA; clone size: NA; CDR3 protein: CSASGPGGDTQYF; CDR3 DNA: TGCAGTGCTAGTGGGCCCGGTGGGGATACGCAGTATTTT
CDR3 length: 16; V gene: TRBV28; J gene: TRBJ2-3; D gene: NA; clone size: few; CDR3 protein: CASSLAGTLGTDTQYF; CDR3 DNA: TGTGCCAGCAGTTTGGCCGGAACCCTGGGCACAGATACGCAGTATTTT
CDR3 length: 12; V gene: TRBV20-1; J gene: TRBJ2-7; D gene: NA; clone size: few; CDR3 protein: CSARRTNYEQYF; CDR3 DNA: TGCAGTGCTAGAAGAACTAACTACGAGCAGTACTTC
CDR3 length: 15; V gene: TRBV7-2; J gene: TRBJ2-7; D gene: TRBD2; clone size: many; CDR3 protein: CASSLVGTSPYEQYF; CDR3 DNA: TGTGCCAGCAGCTTAGTAGGGACTAGTCCCTACGAGCAGTACTTC
CDR3 length: 15; V gene: TRBV7-2; J gene: TRBJ2-1; D gene: TRBD2; clone size: NA; CDR3 protein: CASSSPLAGGRGQFF; CDR3 DNA: TGTGCCAGCAGCTCCCCACTAGCGGGGGGGCGTGGGCAGTTCTTC
CDR3 length: 15; V gene: TRBV18; J gene: TRBJ2-1; D gene: NA; clone size: NA; CDR3 protein: CASSPRPSGDNEQFF; CDR3 DNA: TGTGCCAGCTCACCACGTCCGTCAGGGGACAATGAGCAGTTCTTC